This TCR beta chain appears in the sequencing data of a study of blood T cell repertoires in COVID-19. Germline V gene lookup returns CDR1 MDHEN and CDR2 SYDVKM. The CDR3 sequence is 14 residues long. Trimming removed 1 base at V and 5 bases at J, with 11 bases between. Libraries were prepared by immunoSEQ multiplex PCR; TCRdb keeps only in-frame clonotypes and omits some of them. Of tens of thousands of clones listed, approximately 80% were seen once; the top ten hold roughly 10%. J is TRBJ1-1 and V is TRBV28, with D unresolved. The sequence came from a man in his fifties with COVID-19, enrolled during active disease. The sequenced sample was peripheral blood. The CDR3, as DNA: TGTGCCAGCAGTTTATTGGGAGGGAGAACTGAAGCTTTCTTT. This translates into CASSLLGGRTEAFF.